These T cell receptor beta chains were read from a single sample in a study of T-cell memory formation after mild COVID-19. TCRdb passed the 5' RACE reads through MiXCR, listing each CDR3 protein once. Of about 90,000 distinct CDR3 sequences listed, about 15% were seen once; the top ten hold approximately 40%. The specimen was PBMCs or a T cell subset sorted from them (not recorded which). Source of these receptors: a man aged 18 to 35 who had mild COVID-19 (a few samples of this study predate the infection). Cell type and time point are not known. Each CDR3 is given with its conserved first and last residue. A D gene is named only where the DNA matches it firmly. Size is stated for part of the rows, as once, few or many counts, or as a class when the clone is expanded.

-	many	TRBV7-2	TRBJ1-1	CASSTRSAGEAFF	TGTGCCAGCAGCACCAGATCGGCGGGTGAAGCTTTCTTT
TRBD1	-	TRBV28	TRBJ2-7	CASRNTGQPYEQYF	TGTGCCAGCAGGAATACGGGACAGCCCTACGAGCAGTACTTC
-	-	TRBV20-1	TRBJ2-2	CSARRAGELFF	TGCAGTGCTAGAAGGGCCGGGGAGCTGTTTTTT
-	-	TRBV21-1	TRBJ2-5	CASSKRTGGDQETQYF	TGTGCCAGCAGCAAGCGGACAGGGGGAGACCAAGAGACCCAGTACTTC
-	few	TRBV12-3/TRBV12-4	TRBJ1-6	CASRSPLVGWDSPLHF	TGTGCCAGCAGATCACCCTTAGTAGGGTGGGACTCACCCCTCCACTTT
TRBD1	few	TRBV27	TRBJ2-7	CASSALPGTGPNEQYF	TGTGCCAGCAGTGCTTTACCCGGGACAGGGCCCAACGAGCAGTACTTC
TRBD1	many	TRBV4-1	TRBJ1-4	CASSQVPGQGVEKLFF	TGCGCCAGCAGCCAAGTTCCGGGACAGGGCGTCGAAAAACTGTTTTTT
TRBD2	-	TRBV11-2	TRBJ2-2	CASSRGVVGELFF	TGTGCCAGCAGCCGGGGGGTGGTCGGGGAGCTGTTTTTT
-	few	TRBV29-1	TRBJ1-2	CSVELGSYGYTF	TGCAGCGTTGAATTGGGCAGCTATGGCTACACCTTC
-	few	TRBV6-2/TRBV6-3	TRBJ1-2	CASSTTEYGYTF	TGTGCCAGCAGTACGACAGAATACGGCTACACCTTC
-	-	TRBV29-1	TRBJ2-7	CSGKDGYEQYF	TGCAGCGGGAAGGACGGGTACGAGCAGTACTTC
TRBD2	few	TRBV19	TRBJ2-3	CATWDYQNTDTQYF	TGTGCCACCTGGGACTACCAGAACACAGATACGCAGTATTTT
TRBD2	-	TRBV6-2/TRBV6-3	TRBJ2-1	CASSYSTTTSGGAGDEQFF	TGTGCCAGCAGTTACTCGACTACTACTAGCGGGGGGGCCGGCGATGAGCAGTTCTTC
-	few	TRBV5-5	TRBJ2-3	CASSLVAGDTQYF	TGTGCCAGCAGCTTGGTGGCGGGAGATACGCAGTATTTT
TRBD1	few	TRBV12-3/TRBV12-4	TRBJ2-7	CASSPGFLGQGVTYEQYF	TGTGCCAGCAGCCCGGGTTTCCTGGGACAGGGGGTAACCTACGAGCAGTACTTC
-	many	TRBV2	TRBJ2-3	CASSEGRGSSTDTQYF	TGTGCCAGCAGTGAAGGACGGGGGTCAAGCACAGATACGCAGTATTTT
-	-	TRBV4-1	TRBJ2-2	CASSPNRGGDTGELFF	TGCGCCAGCAGCCCCAACAGGGGAGGAGACACCGGGGAGCTGTTTTTT
-	once	TRBV7-9	TRBJ1-1	CASSFMGEEAFF	TGTGCCAGCAGCTTTATGGGGGAGGAAGCTTTCTTT
-	few	TRBV2	TRBJ1-1	CAKGWGTEAFF	TGTGCAAAGGGGTGGGGGACTGAAGCTTTCTTT
-	few	TRBV20-1	TRBJ2-1	CSARTRRSYNEQFF	TGCAGTGCTAGAACACGACGCTCCTACAATGAGCAGTTCTTC
-	-	TRBV6-5	TRBJ2-2	CASSYSTNFGGELFF	TGTGCCAGCAGTTACTCGACCAATTTCGGCGGGGAGCTGTTTTTT
-	-	TRBV7-3	TRBJ1-2	CASSLETGPHPGGYTF	TGTGCCAGCAGCTTGGAGACAGGTCCCCACCCAGGAGGCTACACCTTC
-	-	TRBV11-2	TRBJ2-3	CASSLDLDTQYF	TGTGCCAGCAGCTTAGATCTAGATACGCAGTATTTT
-	-	TRBV19	TRBJ1-2	CASTKQGRHGYTF	TGTGCCAGTACCAAACAGGGCAGGCATGGCTACACCTTC
-	few	TRBV9	TRBJ2-5	CASSVGGAVQETQYF	TGTGCCAGCAGCGTAGGGGGGGCAGTGCAAGAGACCCAGTACTTC
-	medium-sized	TRBV12-3/TRBV12-4	TRBJ2-2	CASSRSTGELFF	TGTGCCAGCAGTCGATCCACCGGGGAGCTGTTTTTT
TRBD1	-	TRBV5-5	TRBJ1-1	CASSLVLTGVNTEAFF	TGTGCCAGCAGCTTGGTTCTCACAGGGGTTAACACTGAAGCTTTCTTT
-	-	TRBV5-1	TRBJ1-4	CASSLVNNEKLFF	TGCGCCAGCAGCTTGGTGAATAATGAAAAACTGTTTTTT
TRBD2	-	TRBV5-1	TRBJ2-1	CASSGGFGGSSYNEQFF	TGCGCCAGCAGCGGGGGGTTTGGCGGGAGCTCCTACAATGAGCAGTTCTTC
-	-	TRBV18	TRBJ2-5	CASSPTPPQETQYF	TGTGCCAGCTCGCCCACCCCACCCCAAGAGACCCAGTACTTC
-	-	TRBV4-1	TRBJ1-1	CASSVQTGQNTEAFF	TGCGCCAGCAGCGTCCAGACAGGACAAAACACTGAAGCTTTCTTT
TRBD1	-	TRBV7-3	TRBJ1-4	CASSFRPKTPGQGGPKKLFF	TGTGCCAGCAGCTTTCGACCTAAAACGCCAGGACAGGGAGGACCAAAAAAACTGTTTTTT
TRBD2	medium-sized	TRBV6-4	TRBJ2-1	CASSDSSGGANEQFF	TGTGCCAGCAGTGACTCGAGCGGGGGGGCAAATGAGCAGTTCTTC
-	few	TRBV7-9	TRBJ2-3	CARQDLGTDTQYF	TGTGCCCGCCAGGACCTTGGCACAGATACGCAGTATTTT
-	few	TRBV4-2	TRBJ2-1	CASRGGTEQFF	TGTGCCAGCAGGGGGGGAACTGAGCAGTTCTTC
TRBD2	few	TRBV6-5	TRBJ2-1	CASSYHASGGYNEQFF	TGTGCCAGCAGTTACCACGCTAGCGGGGGGTACAATGAGCAGTTCTTC
-	few	TRBV12-3/TRBV12-4	TRBJ2-2	CASSETGNTGELFF	TGTGCCAGCAGCGAGACAGGGAACACCGGGGAGCTGTTTTTT
TRBD1	-	TRBV7-3	TRBJ2-2	CASSERQGSTGELFF	TGTGCCAGCAGCGAGAGACAGGGGTCCACCGGGGAGCTGTTTTTT
-	few	TRBV6-5	TRBJ2-5	CASSPLLQGETQYF	TGTGCCAGCAGCCCGTTGTTACAAGGGGAGACCCAGTACTTC
-	few	TRBV20-1	TRBJ2-1	CSATHSYNEQFF	TGCAGTGCTACTCATTCCTACAATGAGCAGTTCTTC